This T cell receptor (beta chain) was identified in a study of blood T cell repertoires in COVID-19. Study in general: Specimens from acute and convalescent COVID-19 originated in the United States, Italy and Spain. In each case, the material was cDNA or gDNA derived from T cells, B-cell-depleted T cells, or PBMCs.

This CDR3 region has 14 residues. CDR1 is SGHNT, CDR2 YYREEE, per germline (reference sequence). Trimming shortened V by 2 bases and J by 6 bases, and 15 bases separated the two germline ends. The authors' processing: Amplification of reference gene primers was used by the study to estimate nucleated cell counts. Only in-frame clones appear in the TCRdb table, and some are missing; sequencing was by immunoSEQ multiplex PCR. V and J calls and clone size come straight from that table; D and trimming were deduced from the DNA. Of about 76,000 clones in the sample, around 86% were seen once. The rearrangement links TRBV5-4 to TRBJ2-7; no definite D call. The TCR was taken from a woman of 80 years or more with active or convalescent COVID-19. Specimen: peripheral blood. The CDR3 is CASSFAGQYREQYF. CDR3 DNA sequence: TGTGCCAGCAGCTTCGCAGGTCAGTACCGCGAGCAGTACTTC.